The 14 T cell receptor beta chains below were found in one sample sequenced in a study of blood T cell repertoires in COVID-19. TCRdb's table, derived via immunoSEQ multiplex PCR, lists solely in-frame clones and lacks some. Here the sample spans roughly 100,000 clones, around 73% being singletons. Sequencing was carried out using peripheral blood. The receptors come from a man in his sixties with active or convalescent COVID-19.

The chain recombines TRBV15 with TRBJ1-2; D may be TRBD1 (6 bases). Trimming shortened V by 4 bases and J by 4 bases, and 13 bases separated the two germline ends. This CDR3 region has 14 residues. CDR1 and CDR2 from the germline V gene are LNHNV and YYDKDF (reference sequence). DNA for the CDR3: TGTGCCACCAGCAAAGACAGGCGGGGCTATGGCTACACCTTC. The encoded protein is CATSKDRRGYGYTF.

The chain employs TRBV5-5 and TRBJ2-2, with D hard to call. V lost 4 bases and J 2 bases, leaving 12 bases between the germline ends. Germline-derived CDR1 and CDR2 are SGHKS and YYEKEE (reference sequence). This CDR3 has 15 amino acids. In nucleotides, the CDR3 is TGTGCCAGCAGCCCTACACAGACAAACACCGGGGAGCTGTTTTTT. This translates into CASSPTQTNTGELFF.

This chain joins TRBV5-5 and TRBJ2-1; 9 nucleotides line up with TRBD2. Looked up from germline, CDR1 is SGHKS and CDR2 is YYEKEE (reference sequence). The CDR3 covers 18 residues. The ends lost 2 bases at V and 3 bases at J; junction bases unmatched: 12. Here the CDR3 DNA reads TGTGCCAGCAGCTTAACTTCAGCGGGGGGCCCCTTCTACAATGAGCAGTTCTTC. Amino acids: CASSLTSAGGPFYNEQFF.

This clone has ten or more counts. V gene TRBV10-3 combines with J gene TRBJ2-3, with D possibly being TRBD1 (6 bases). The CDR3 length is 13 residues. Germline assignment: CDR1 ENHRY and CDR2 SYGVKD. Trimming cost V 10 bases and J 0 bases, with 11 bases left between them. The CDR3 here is CATKGVSTDTQYF. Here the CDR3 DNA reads TGTGCCACCAAGGGGGTAAGCACAGATACGCAGTATTTT.

The DNA for the CDR3 is TGTGCCTGTACTAGCGGGTCCTACGAGCAGTACTTC. It encodes CACTSGSYEQYF. The rearrangement uses TRBV30 and TRBJ2-7, with 9 bases matching TRBD2. The ends lost 6 bases at V and 1 base at J; junction bases unmatched: 1. The CDR3 spans 12 residues. Per the germline V gene, CDR1 is GTSNPN and CDR2 is SVGIG (reference sequence).

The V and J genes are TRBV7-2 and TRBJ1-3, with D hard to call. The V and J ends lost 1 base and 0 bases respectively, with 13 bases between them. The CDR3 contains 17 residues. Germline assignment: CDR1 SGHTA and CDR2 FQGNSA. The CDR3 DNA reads TGTGCCAGCAGCTTAGTTCCGGGGTCCTACTCTGGAAACACCATATATTTT. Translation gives CASSLVPGSYSGNTIYF. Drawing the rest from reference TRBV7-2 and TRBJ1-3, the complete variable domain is GAGVSQSPSNKVTEKGKDVELRCDPISGHTALYWYRQSLGQGLEFLIYFQGNSAPDKSGLPSDRFSAERTGGSVSTLTIQRTQQEDSAVYLCASSLVPGSYSGNTIYFGEGSWLTVV.

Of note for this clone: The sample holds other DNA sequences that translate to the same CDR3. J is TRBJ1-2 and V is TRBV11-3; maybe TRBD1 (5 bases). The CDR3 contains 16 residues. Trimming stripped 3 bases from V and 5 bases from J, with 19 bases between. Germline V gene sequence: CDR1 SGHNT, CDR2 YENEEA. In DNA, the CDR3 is TGTGCCAGCAGCTTGGAGGGGCGGGGAGGGAGTTATGGCTACACCTTC. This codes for CASSLEGRGGSYGYTF.

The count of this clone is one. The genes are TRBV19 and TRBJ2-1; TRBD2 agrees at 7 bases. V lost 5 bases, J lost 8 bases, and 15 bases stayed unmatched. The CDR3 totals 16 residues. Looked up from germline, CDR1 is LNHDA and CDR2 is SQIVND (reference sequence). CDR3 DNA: TGTGCCAGTAGTGAGACCGGGACTATCCGATCGGATGAGCAGTTCTTC. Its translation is CASSETGTIRSDEQFF.

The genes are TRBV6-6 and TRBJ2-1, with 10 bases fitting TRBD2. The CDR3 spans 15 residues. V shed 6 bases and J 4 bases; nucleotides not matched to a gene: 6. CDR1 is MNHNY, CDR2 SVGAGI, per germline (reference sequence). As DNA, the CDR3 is TGTGCCAGCAGAGCACTAGCGGGGATTTACAATGAGCAGTTCTTC. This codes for CASRALAGIYNEQFF.

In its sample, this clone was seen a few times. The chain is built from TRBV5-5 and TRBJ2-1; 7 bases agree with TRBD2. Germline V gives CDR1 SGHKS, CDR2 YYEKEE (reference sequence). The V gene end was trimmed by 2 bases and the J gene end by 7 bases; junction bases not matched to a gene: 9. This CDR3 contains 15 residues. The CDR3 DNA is TGTGCCAGCAGCTTTGCTGGCGGGAGAATGAATGAGCAGTTCTTC. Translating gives CASSFAGGRMNEQFF.

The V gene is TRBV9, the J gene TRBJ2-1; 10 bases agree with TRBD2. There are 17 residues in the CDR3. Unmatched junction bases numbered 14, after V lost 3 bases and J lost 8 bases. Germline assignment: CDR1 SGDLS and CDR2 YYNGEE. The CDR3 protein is CASSGLAGAGGVDEQFF. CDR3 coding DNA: TGTGCCAGCAGCGGCCTAGCGGGAGCTGGAGGTGTCGATGAGCAGTTCTTC.

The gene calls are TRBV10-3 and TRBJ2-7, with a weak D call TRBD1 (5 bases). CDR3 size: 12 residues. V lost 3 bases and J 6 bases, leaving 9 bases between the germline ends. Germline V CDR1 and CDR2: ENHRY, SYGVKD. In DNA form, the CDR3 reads TGTGCCATCAGTGACAGGGCTTTCGAGCAGTACTTC. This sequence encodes CAISDRAFEQYF.

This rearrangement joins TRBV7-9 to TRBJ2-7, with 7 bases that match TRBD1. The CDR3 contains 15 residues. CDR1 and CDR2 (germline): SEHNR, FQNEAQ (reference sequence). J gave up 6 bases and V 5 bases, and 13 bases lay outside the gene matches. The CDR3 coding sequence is TGTGCCAGCAGCGGTCGACAGGGTCTTCTGTCCGAGCAGTACTTC. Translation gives CASSGRQGLLSEQYF.

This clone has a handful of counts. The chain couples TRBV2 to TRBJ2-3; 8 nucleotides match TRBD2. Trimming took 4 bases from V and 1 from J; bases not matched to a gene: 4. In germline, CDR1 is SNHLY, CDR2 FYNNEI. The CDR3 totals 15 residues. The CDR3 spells CASSGSGLGTDTQYF. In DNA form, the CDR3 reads TGTGCCAGCAGTGGGTCGGGACTAGGCACAGATACGCAGTATTTT. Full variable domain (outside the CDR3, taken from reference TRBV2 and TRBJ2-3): EPEVTQTPSHQVTQMGQEVILRCVPISNHLYFYWYRQILGQKVEFLVSFYNNEISEKSEIFDDQFSVERPDGSNFTLKIRSTKLEDSAMYFCASSGSGLGTDTQYFGPGTRLTVL.